Below, 21 T cell receptor beta chains from the same sample are listed, as sequenced in a study of T cells after yellow fever vaccination. TCRdb re-called the 5' RACE reads through MiXCR, storing one row per CDR3 protein. In the table there are approximately 600,000 distinct CDR3 sequences, about 12% of which are singletons. The material sequenced was PBMCs, taken on the day of the yellow fever booster vaccination. The source is a man aged 30-40 years who received the YFV17D yellow fever vaccine.

The chain uses TRBV29-1 and TRBJ1-2; 10 bases agree with TRBD1. Germline CDR1 reads SQVTM; CDR2 reads ANQGSEA. CDR3 length: 11 residues. CDR3 protein: CTGQGLGGYTF. CDR3 nucleotide sequence: TGCACGGGACAGGGGCTCGGTGGCTACACCTTC. The full variable domain, completed using reference TRBV29-1 and TRBJ1-2, is SAVISQKPSRDICQRGTSLTIQCQVDSQVTMMFWYRQQPGQSLTLIATANQGSEATYESGFVIDKFPISRPNLTFSTLTVSNMSPEDSSIYLCTGQGLGGYTFGSGTRLTVV.

The rearrangement links TRBV18 to TRBJ2-5; D remains ambiguous. Germline loops: CDR1 KGHSH, CDR2 LQKENI. CDR3 length: 13 amino acids. Trimming stripped 6 bases from V and 10 bases from J, with 18 bases between. The CDR3 is CASSRDSLSNQYF. The CDR3, as DNA: TGTGCCAGCTCCCGCGACTCCCTAAGTAACCAGTACTTC.

This clonotype has more than one count but fewer than ten. The chain couples TRBV6-1 to TRBJ1-5, with a tentative D call TRBD1 (6 bases). Germline CDR1 and CDR2: MNHNS and SASEGT. Trimming removed 5 bases from V and 1 base from J, with 15 bases in between. The CDR3 covers 16 residues. The DNA for the CDR3 is TGTGCCAGCAGTACAACAGGGCCGAGAAGCAATCAGCCCCAGCATTTT. It is translated as CASSTTGPRSNQPQHF.

This clonotype turned up a few times. The chain carries TRBV27 and TRBJ2-2; D unresolved. Deletions cut 0 bases from V and 5 bases from J, with 4 bases between. CDR3 size: 13 residues. Germline V gives CDR1 MNHEY, CDR2 SMNVEV (reference sequence). The DNA for the CDR3 is TGTGCCAGCAGTTTATCGTATACCGGGGAGCTGTTTTTT. This encodes CASSLSYTGELFF.

The gene calls are TRBV4-3 and TRBJ2-7; no reliable D call. V was cut by 0 bases and J by 0 bases, with 6 bases left in between. The V gene's germline CDR1 is LGHNA and CDR2 YSLEER. The CDR3 runs to 14 residues. CDR3 DNA sequence: TGCGCCAGCAGCCAAGAGTTGGTCTCCTACGAGCAGTACTTC. This translates into CASSQELVSYEQYF.

A few counts support this clonotype. This chain connects TRBV7-8 to TRBJ1-5; D call uncertain. The V and J ends lost 3 bases and 0 bases respectively, with 9 bases between them. The CDR3 contains 15 residues. CDR1 and CDR2 (germline): SGHVS, FQNEAQ. The CDR3 protein is CASSLETYSNQPQHF. CDR3 sequence (DNA): TGTGCCAGCAGCTTGGAGACGTATAGCAATCAGCCCCAGCATTTT.

This clonotype was recorded many times. The gene calls are TRBV6-5 and TRBJ1-2; the match to TRBD1 covers 7 bases. The CDR3 contains 16 residues. The V gene end was trimmed by 2 bases and the J gene end by 0 bases; junction bases not matched to a gene: 6. Germline values: CDR1 MNHEY, CDR2 SVGAGI. CDR3 coding DNA: TGTGCCAGCAGTTACGGGACAGAGGCCACTAACTATGGCTACACCTTC. This translates into CASSYGTEATNYGYTF.

This clonotype was detected only a few times. The genes are TRBV6-2 or TRBV6-3 and TRBJ1-2; D is unresolved. Trimming shortened V by 5 bases and J by 4 bases, and 11 bases separated the two germline ends. In germline, CDR1 is MNHEY, CDR2 SVGEGT. This CDR3 contains 13 residues. The CDR3, as DNA: TGTGCCAGCAGTGACGGGCCCAGCTATGGCTACACCTTC. Encoded protein: CASSDGPSYGYTF.

J is TRBJ2-7 and V is TRBV7-2; 13 bases line up with TRBD2. This CDR3 contains 16 residues. Unmatched junction bases numbered 4, after V lost 3 bases and J lost 2 bases. Per germline, CDR1 SGHTA and CDR2 FQGNSA. Here the CDR3 DNA reads TGTGCCAGCAGCTTGGGACTAGCGGGGAACACCTACGAGCAGTACTTC. Its translation is CASSLGLAGNTYEQYF.

The CDR3 loop reads CASSPSGTTEAFF. CDR3 bases: TGTGCCAGCTCACCGTCCGGGACGACTGAAGCTTTCTTT. The V gene is TRBV18, the J gene TRBJ1-1; a weak D match, TRBD1 (5 bases). This CDR3 spans 13 amino acids. V lost 3 bases, J lost 5 bases, and 10 bases lay in between. From germline, CDR1 is KGHSH and CDR2 LQKENI.

Here the CDR3 DNA reads TGTGCCAGCAGCTTAGAAGGGGGAGGAGTGACAGATACGCAGTATTTT. This codes for CASSLEGGGVTDTQYF. This rearrangement joins TRBV7-8 to TRBJ2-3, with D tentatively TRBD1 or TRBD2 (6 bases each). The ends were cut back, 1 base at V and 3 bases at J, with 14 bases in the middle. Germline V gives CDR1 SGHVS, CDR2 FQNEAQ. CDR3 length equals 16 residues. The full variable domain, rest sourced from reference TRBV7-8 and TRBJ2-3, is GAGVSQSPRYKVAKRGQDVALRCDPISGHVSLFWYQQALGQGPEFLTYFQNEAQLDKSGLPSDRFFAERPEGSVSTLKIQRTQQEDSAVYLCASSLEGGGVTDTQYFGPGTRLTVL.

This clonotype was counted only a few times. V gene TRBV10-3 combines with J gene TRBJ2-7; TRBD2 aligns across 15 bases. Germline V lookup: CDR1 ENHRY, CDR2 SYGVKD. This CDR3 contains 18 residues. V was pared by 4 bases and J by 2 bases, with 9 bases of the junction left unmatched. This CDR3 is CAISGVGTSGRKPYEQYF. The CDR3, as DNA: TGTGCCATCAGTGGGGTAGGGACTAGCGGGAGGAAGCCCTACGAGCAGTACTTC.

The chain uses TRBV28 and TRBJ2-4; 10 bases agree with TRBD1. This CDR3 contains 20 residues. The V and J ends lost 3 bases and 0 bases, in that order; junction bases with no gene match: 14. Germline CDR1 MDHEN, CDR2 SYDVKM. CDR3 sequence (DNA): TGTGCCAGCAGTTTGCCCAGCGGGACAGGGGCTCAATTAGCCAAAAACATTCAGTACTTC. Translating it yields CASSLPSGTGAQLAKNIQYF.

This clonotype was seen at least ten times. The chain recombines TRBV7-2 with TRBJ1-1; 8 nucleotides agree with TRBD1. After removal of 3 bases from V and 4 bases from J, the junction contained 7 bases not matched to a gene. Germline V CDR1 and CDR2: SGHTA, FQGNSA. CDR3 length: 15 residues. The DNA for the CDR3 is TGTGCCAGCAGCTTGGGACAGGTAATGGGCACTGAAGCTTTCTTT. Amino acid sequence: CASSLGQVMGTEAFF.

This clonotype came up a few times. J is TRBJ2-1 and V is TRBV5-1; 7 bases agree with TRBD1. This CDR3 contains 14 residues. J gave up 5 bases and V 7 bases, and 9 bases lay outside the gene matches. The V gene's germline CDR1 is SGHRS and CDR2 YFSETQ. The CDR3 bases are TGCGCCAGCTCGGGGACAGTTACTAACAATGAGCAGTTCTTC. Its translation is CASSGTVTNNEQFF. Using reference TRBV5-1 and TRBJ2-1 for the parts outside the CDR3, the full variable domain is KAGVTQTPRYLIKTRGQQVTLSCSPISGHRSVSWYQQTPGQGLQFLFEYFSETQRNKGNFPGRFSGRQFSNSRSEMNVSTLELGDSALYLCASSGTVTNNEQFFGPGTRLTVL.

The chain couples TRBV29-1 to TRBJ2-5; 7 bases fit TRBD1. The CDR3 has 12 amino acids. V shed 5 bases, J shed 4 bases, and the junction held 4 bases outside the gene matches. Germline V gives CDR1 SQVTM, CDR2 ANQGSEA. In nucleotides, the CDR3 is TGCAGCGTTTTCACAGGGGTAGAGACCCAGTACTTC. It is translated as CSVFTGVETQYF.

In its sample, this clonotype was seen a few times. The rearrangement links TRBV5-4 to TRBJ2-5; D might be TRBD2 (6 bases). The ends were cut back, 4 bases at V and 5 bases at J, with 15 bases in the middle. The CDR3 covers 14 residues. Per the germline V gene, CDR1 is SGHNT and CDR2 is YYREEE (reference sequence). The DNA for the CDR3 is TGTGCCAGCAGCGCCAGACTAGAGATGGAGACCCAGTACTTC. Amino acids: CASSARLEMETQYF.

The table lists this clonotype with a few counts. The chain links TRBV5-4 to TRBJ2-2; no firm D call. With 4 bases removed from V and 4 bases from J, the gap between germline ends came to 20 bases. The CDR3 length is 17 residues. Germline V gene lookup returns CDR1 SGHNT and CDR2 YYREEE (reference sequence). The CDR3 DNA follows: TGTGCCAGCAGCCCCGATCCCCAACGGGCCTCCACCGGGGAGCTGTTTTTT. The encoded protein is CASSPDPQRASTGELFF. The whole variable domain, filled in from reference TRBV5-4 and TRBJ2-2, reads ETGVTQSPTHLIKTRGQQVTLRCSSQSGHNTVSWYQQALGQGPQFIFQYYREEENGRGNFPPRFSGLQFPNYSSELNVNALELDDSALYLCASSPDPQRASTGELFFGEGSRLTVL.

This clonotype was seen a handful of times. The rearrangement joins TRBV12-3 or TRBV12-4 to TRBJ2-5; 15 nucleotides align to TRBD2. This CDR3 is built from 19 residues. Trimming removed 5 bases from V and 0 bases from J; junction bases left unmatched: 10. The CDR3 loop is CASSPRTSGRARYQETQYF. CDR3 nucleotide sequence: TGTGCCAGCAGTCCACGGACTAGCGGGAGGGCCAGGTACCAAGAGACCCAGTACTTC.

This clonotype was recorded a few times. The V and J genes are TRBV20-1 and TRBJ2-1; D is unclear. V shed 3 bases and J shed 8 bases, with 20 bases lying between them. The CDR3 is 15 amino acids. Germline-derived CDR1 and CDR2 are DFQATT and SNEGSKA (reference sequence). The DNA for the CDR3 is TGCAGTGCTAGGCACGGTACCGCCGGATCCGATGAGCAGTTCTTC. Residues: CSARHGTAGSDEQFF.

This rearrangement joins TRBV3-1 to TRBJ1-2; D might be TRBD1 (5 bases). Germline V gene lookup returns CDR1 LGHDT and CDR2 YNNKEL (reference sequence). This CDR3 is built from 14 residues. The V and J ends lost 7 bases and 4 bases respectively, with 16 bases between them. The CDR3 DNA reads as TGTGCCAGCACCACCGTGGGGCTCGGCTATGGCTACACCTTC. Translating it yields CASTTVGLGYGYTF.